This is a list of T cell receptor beta chains from one sample in a study of CD8+ T cells in alopecia areata. Profiled with immunoSEQ multiplex PCR; TCRdb holds only in-frame clones, not every one. The sample carries under 250,000 clones, approximately 52% recorded once. The source material was CD4+ T cells sorted from blood, sampled at week 0. The receptors derive from a human donor with alopecia areata. Both conserved end residues are part of each CDR3. Each record gives: V gene, clone size, J gene, D gene, CDR3 protein, CDR3 DNA. The D gene is left open where the match is weak. Clone size appears in some rows only: once, few, many, or a class for an expanded clone.

>TRBV30|NA|TRBJ1-4|TRBD1
CAWETGTGIRKLFF
TGTGCCTGGGAGACCGGGACAGGGATTCGAAAACTGTTTTTT
>TRBV30|NA|TRBJ2-3|TRBD1
CAWSPGQGSWVDTQYF
TGTGCCTGGAGTCCCGGACAGGGTAGTTGGGTGGATACGCAGTATTTT
>TRBV6-5|NA|TRBJ1-2|TRBD1
CASSYLPGQGNYGYTF
TGTGCCAGCAGTTACTTACCGGGACAGGGCAACTATGGCTACACCTTC
>TRBV2|few|TRBJ1-1|TRBD1
CASSENRQGAAEAFF
TGTGCCAGCAGTGAGAACAGACAGGGGGCCGCTGAAGCTTTCTTT
>TRBV7-9|NA|TRBJ2-1|TRBD2
CASSLSLAGGQINEQFF
TGTGCCAGCAGCTTAAGTCTAGCGGGGGGCCAAATCAATGAGCAGTTCTTC
>TRBV19|NA|TRBJ1-5|NA
CASTLGYGGFNQPQHF
TGTGCCAGTACCCTAGGGTACGGTGGATTCAATCAGCCCCAGCATTTT
>TRBV7-8|NA|TRBJ1-2|NA
CASSPQGDYGYTF
TGTGCCAGCAGCCCTCAAGGGGACTATGGCTACACCTTC
>TRBV14|NA|TRBJ2-5|TRBD2
CASSQDHVAGVRETQYF
TGTGCCAGCAGCCAAGACCATGTAGCGGGAGTCCGAGAGACCCAGTACTTC
>TRBV5-1|NA|TRBJ2-1|TRBD2
CASSLALADYNEQFF
TGCGCCAGCAGCTTGGCACTAGCGGACTACAATGAGCAGTTCTTC
>TRBV5-7|NA|TRBJ1-1|NA
CASSLTGTEAFF
TGTGCCAGCAGCCTCACGGGCACTGAAGCTTTCTTT
>TRBV4-1|NA|TRBJ2-5|TRBD1
CASSRDSQETQYF
TGCGCCAGCAGCCGGGACAGTCAAGAGACCCAGTACTTC
>TRBV14|NA|TRBJ1-6|NA
CASSQDAWSGSPLHF
TGTGCCAGCAGCCAAGATGCTTGGAGCGGTTCACCCCTCCACTTT
>TRBV10-3|once|TRBJ2-3|TRBD2
CAIRRPGTSGATSTDTQYF
TGTGCCATCAGGAGACCCGGGACTAGCGGGGCCACGAGCACAGATACGCAGTATTTT
>TRBV30|few|TRBJ2-7|NA
CAWSVPPRRVYEQYF
TGTGCCTGGAGTGTACCTCCTCGCAGAGTCTACGAGCAGTACTTC
>TRBV6-1|few|TRBJ2-2|NA
CASSVPAGELFF
TGTGCCAGCAGTGTACCCGCCGGGGAGCTGTTTTTT
>TRBV7-3|NA|TRBJ2-5|NA
CASSYDRFKTQYF
TGTGCCAGCAGCTATGACAGGTTCAAGACCCAGTACTTC
>TRBV30|few|TRBJ2-7|NA
CAWKGQRSSYEQYF
TGTGCCTGGAAGGGACAAAGGAGCTCCTACGAGCAGTACTTC
>TRBV19|NA|TRBJ2-7|TRBD1
CASSPWDRTYEQYF
TGTGCCAGTAGTCCTTGGGACAGAACCTACGAGCAGTACTTC
>TRBV30|once|TRBJ1-5|TRBD1
CAWDRGERSNQPQHF
TGTGCCTGGGACAGGGGGGAACGGAGCAATCAGCCCCAGCATTTT
>TRBV29-1|NA|TRBJ1-1|NA
CSVEMWGRDTEAFF
TGCAGCGTTGAGATGTGGGGTAGGGACACTGAAGCTTTCTTT
>TRBV10-3|few|TRBJ2-3|NA
CAISESAGQSTDTQYF
TGTGCCATCAGTGAGTCAGCGGGCCAGAGCACAGATACGCAGTATTTT
>TRBV29-1|few|TRBJ2-3|NA
CSERQVMTDTQYF
TGCAGTGAAAGACAGGTGATGACAGATACGCAGTATTTT
>TRBV9|NA|TRBJ1-2|TRBD1
CASSALRGRDYGYTF
TGTGCCAGCAGCGCCTTGAGGGGGCGCGACTATGGCTACACCTTC
>TRBV2|NA|TRBJ1-3|NA
CASLRDRRGSGNTIYF
TGTGCCAGCTTACGAGACAGGAGAGGATCTGGAAACACCATATATTTT
>TRBV5-4|few|TRBJ1-1|NA
CASSSAGSEAFF
TGTGCCAGCAGCTCAGCCGGCAGTGAAGCTTTCTTT
>TRBV4-1|NA|TRBJ2-7|NA
CASSQVFYEQYF
TGCGCCAGCAGCCAAGTTTTCTACGAGCAGTACTTC
>TRBV11-3|NA|TRBJ2-3|NA
CASSFSQGDTQYF
TGTGCCAGCAGCTTTTCCCAAGGAGATACGCAGTATTTT
>TRBV5-4|NA|TRBJ2-5|TRBD2
CASSGGLAGGLAQYF
TGTGCCAGCAGTGGGGGGCTAGCGGGAGGTTTGGCCCAGTACTTC
>TRBV29-1|NA|TRBJ1-1|NA
CSLTQGRAFF
TGCAGCTTAACTCAGGGGAGGGCTTTCTTT